Presented here are 21 T cell receptor beta chains from one specimen sequenced in a study of shared clonotypes between healthy human individuals. Only in-frame clones appear in the TCRdb table, and some are missing; sequencing was by immunoSEQ multiplex PCR. In the table there are about 1.1 million clones, around 78% of which are singletons. Material for sequencing was memory CD4+ T cells from PBMCs. The sample's subset: CD45RA-negative fraction. The source is a man younger than 35 in good health. Some clones in this sample may be carry-over from other donors' samples.

The chain joins TRBV6-5 to TRBJ1-2; 8 nucleotides align to TRBD1. The germline gives CDR1 MNHEY, CDR2 SVGAGI. This CDR3 contains 13 residues. V shed 8 bases, J shed 8 bases, and the junction held 10 bases outside the gene matches. The CDR3 nucleotides are TGTGCCAGCGGATTTACGACAGGGGTAGGCTACACCTTC. Translating it yields CASGFTTGVGYTF.

This clone came up a few times. V is TRBV11-2 and J is TRBJ1-1, with D tentatively TRBD1 (6 bases). The germline V gene encodes CDR1 SGHAT and CDR2 FQNNGV. V was clipped by 1 base and J by 4 bases, with 19 bases between them. The CDR3 is 17 residues long. CDR3 sequence: CASSLVRGMGGFTEAFF. The CDR3, as DNA: TGTGCCAGCAGCTTAGTTAGGGGAATGGGGGGCTTCACTGAAGCTTTCTTT.

This chain uses TRBV2 with TRBJ1-1, with D tentatively TRBD1 (6 bases). The CDR3 contains 16 residues. Germline-derived CDR1 and CDR2 are SNHLY and FYNNEI. Trimming removed 0 bases at V and 6 bases at J, with 17 bases between. The CDR3 nucleotides read TGTGCCAGCAGTGAAGCGAGGCGAGGGGGTTCTGCTGAAGCTTTCTTT. Protein sequence: CASSEARRGGSAEAFF.

The chain combines TRBV10-3 with TRBJ1-4; the D gene is possibly TRBD1 (6 bases). V was pared by 6 bases and J by 3 bases, with 20 bases between. This CDR3 region has 17 residues. The germline V gene has CDR1 ENHRY and CDR2 SYGVKD. The CDR3 region is CAIRGGRGAGANEKLFF. The CDR3 nucleotides are TGTGCCATCAGGGGCGGACGGGGGGCAGGTGCTAATGAAAAACTGTTTTTT.

V is TRBV5-4 and J is TRBJ2-3; D is undetermined. The CDR3 is made up of 14 amino acids. Trimming pared 0 bases from V and 0 bases from J, leaving 5 bases between. In germline, CDR1 is SGHNT, CDR2 YYREEE (reference sequence). The CDR3 sequence is CASSLGVSTDTQYF. In DNA form, the CDR3 reads TGTGCCAGCAGCTTGGGAGTTAGCACAGATACGCAGTATTTT. The full variable domain, completed using reference TRBV5-4 and TRBJ2-3, is ETGVTQSPTHLIKTRGQQVTLRCSSQSGHNTVSWYQQALGQGPQFIFQYYREEENGRGNFPPRFSGLQFPNYSSELNVNALELDDSALYLCASSLGVSTDTQYFGPGTRLTVL.

Regarding this clone: Other DNA sequences of this sample code for an identical CDR3. This rearrangement joins TRBV30 to TRBJ2-1; D might be TRBD1 or TRBD2, each matching 5 bases. From germline, CDR1 is GTSNPN and CDR2 SVGIG (reference sequence). The ends were cut back, 1 base at V and 10 bases at J, with 11 bases in the middle. The CDR3 is made up of 12 amino acids. CDR3 region: CAWSGGAGEQFF. In DNA form, the CDR3 reads TGTGCCTGGAGTGGAGGGGCCGGCGAGCAGTTCTTC.

This clone was counted ten times or more. Other DNA sequences within the sample encode an identical CDR3. The genes are TRBV7-2 and TRBJ2-1; the D is unclear. This CDR3 is 12 amino acids long. Between the trimmed V and J ends, which lost 4 bases and 2 bases, there was a span of 3 bases. The germline V gene encodes CDR1 SGHTA and CDR2 FQGNSA. This CDR3 is CASSSPYNEQFF. The DNA of the CDR3 is TGTGCCAGCAGCTCTCCCTACAATGAGCAGTTCTTC.

This clone was counted ten times or more. The chain has TRBV27 and TRBJ1-1; the D gene is possibly TRBD1 (5 bases). The CDR3 consists of 12 residues. V lost 8 bases to trimming and J lost 4 bases, with 11 bases between them. Looked up from germline, CDR1 is MNHEY and CDR2 is SMNVEV (reference sequence). CDR3 DNA: TGTGCCAGCGAAGGGGCGGGCACTGAAGCTTTCTTT. It is translated as CASEGAGTEAFF.

Note on this clone: The sample carries other DNA sequences with the same CDR3. V and J are TRBV7-9 and TRBJ2-7, with D perhaps TRBD1 (5 bases). Trimming removed 1 base from V and 4 bases from J, with 14 bases in between. The CDR3 runs 15 residues. The germline V gene encodes CDR1 SEHNR and CDR2 FQNEAQ (reference sequence). The CDR3 DNA follows: TGTGCCAGCAGCTTAGGGGCAGGGCTCACGTACGAGCAGTACTTC. Amino acid sequence: CASSLGAGLTYEQYF.

This rearrangement joins TRBV14 to TRBJ2-7, with D perhaps given as TRBD1 or TRBD2 (5 bases each). Germline V gives CDR1 SGHDN, CDR2 FVKESK. With 3 bases removed from V and 5 bases from J, the gap between germline ends came to 17 bases. The CDR3 loop spans 15 amino acids. CDR3 region: CASSQARGRAHEQYF. CDR3 DNA sequence: TGTGCCAGCAGCCAGGCGAGGGGCAGGGCCCACGAGCAGTACTTC.

Details on this clone: Other DNA sequences from this sample encode an identical CDR3 as well. The chain employs TRBV28 and TRBJ1-5; D gene ambiguous. CDR3 size: 12 residues. V lost 0 bases to trimming and J lost 6 bases, with 3 bases between them. Germline CDR1 reads MDHEN; CDR2 reads SYDVKM. The CDR3 coding sequence is TGTGCCAGCAGTTTATGGGGTCAGCCCCAGCATTTT. As protein: CASSLWGQPQHF.

V gene TRBV5-4 combines with J gene TRBJ2-6; 8 bases map to TRBD1. Trimming cost V 3 bases and J 0 bases; bases outside gene matches: 5. The CDR3 consists of 17 residues. The V gene's germline CDR1 is SGHNT and CDR2 YYREEE (reference sequence). The CDR3 DNA is TGTGCCAGCAGCTCAGGACAGGGACTCTCTGGGGCCAACGTCCTGACTTTC. Its protein is CASSSGQGLSGANVLTF.

This chain joins TRBV5-1 and TRBJ2-5; 11 bases fit TRBD2. The CDR3 is 17 residues long. Germline CDR1 SGHRS, CDR2 YFSETQ. V lost 3 bases and J lost 4; bases outside the gene matches: 11. Written as DNA, the CDR3 is TGCGCCAGCAGCTCCATAGCGGGAGGGCCGTTAGGAGAGACCCAGTACTTC. Residues: CASSSIAGGPLGETQYF.

Only a few counts were recorded for this clone. This sample also contains other DNA sequences that code for the same CDR3. V is TRBV19 and J is TRBJ2-2, with 9 nucleotides matching TRBD1. Germline CDR1 is LNHDA and CDR2 is SQIVND (reference sequence). The CDR3 is made up of 14 amino acids. V was pared by 6 bases and J by 5 bases, with 4 bases of the junction left unmatched. CDR3 sequence: CASRDRGRTGELFF. The CDR3 DNA reads TGTGCCAGTAGGGACAGGGGTCGGACCGGGGAGCTGTTTTTT. Based on the CDR3 plus reference TRBV19 and TRBJ2-2, the full variable domain is DGGITQSPKYLFRKEGQNVTLSCEQNLNHDAMYWYRQDPGQGLRLIYYSQIVNDFQKGDIAEGYSVSREKKESFPLTVTSAQKNPTAFYLCASRDRGRTGELFFGEGSRLTVL.

The V call is TRBV5-1, the J call TRBJ2-5; no definite D call. In germline, CDR1 is SGHRS, CDR2 YFSETQ. The V gene lost 2 bases and the J gene lost 1 base, with 6 bases spanning the gap. The CDR3 sequence is 13 residues long. CDR3 bases: TGCGCCAGCAGCTTTACAGCCCAAGAGACCCAGTACTTC. Protein product: CASSFTAQETQYF.

This chain joins TRBV5-1 and TRBJ2-6; D unresolved. V gave up 6 bases and J gave up 2 bases, with 33 bases separating them. This CDR3 region has 22 residues. Germline lookup yields CDR1 SGHRS and CDR2 YFSETQ. CDR3 protein: CASKLGSLGGSNPEAGANVLTF. CDR3 DNA sequence: TGCGCCAGCAAGCTTGGATCATTAGGTGGGTCAAACCCTGAAGCTGGGGCCAACGTCCTGACTTTC. Using reference TRBV5-1 and TRBJ2-6 for the parts outside the CDR3, the full variable domain is KAGVTQTPRYLIKTRGQQVTLSCSPISGHRSVSWYQQTPGQGLQFLFEYFSETQRNKGNFPGRFSGRQFSNSRSEMNVSTLELGDSALYLCASKLGSLGGSNPEAGANVLTFGAGSRLTVL.

The chain carries TRBV28 and TRBJ1-2; D uncertain. Per germline, CDR1 MDHEN and CDR2 SYDVKM. The CDR3 spans 13 residues. V was shortened by 7 bases and J by 5 bases, with 14 bases between the two germline ends. The CDR3, as DNA: TGTGCCAGCACCCCGGGTGCGGCTTATGGCTACACCTTC. This gives the protein CASTPGAAYGYTF.

This clone was detected a few times. This chain uses TRBV4-2 with TRBJ2-7; 7 nucleotides match TRBD1. The junction had 15 bases not matched to a gene; V was cut back by 1 base and J by 3 bases. Germline CDR1 and CDR2: LGHNA and YNFKEQ. This CDR3 is 18 amino acids long. CDR3 coding DNA: TGTGCCAGCAGCCAAGTTGGGGATTACCGGGACAGAAGCTACGAGCAGTACTTC. Its translation: CASSQVGDYRDRSYEQYF.

The rearrangement uses TRBV6-1 and TRBJ1-5; D remains ambiguous. V was clipped by 4 bases and J by 5 bases, with 9 bases between them. Looked up from germline, CDR1 is MNHNS and CDR2 is SASEGT. The CDR3 has 13 amino acids. CDR3 DNA sequence: TGTGCCAGCAGTGTTCACCCGTATCAGCCCCAGCATTTT. Protein sequence: CASSVHPYQPQHF.

The CDR3, as DNA: TGTGCCAGCTCAAACAATCTAGCGGGAGCCGGGGAGCTGTTTTTT. This translates into CASSNNLAGAGELFF. The chain uses TRBV18 and TRBJ2-2, with 10 bases aligning to TRBD2. With V trimmed by 5 bases and J by 6 bases, 6 bases remained unmatched. Germline CDR1 reads KGHSH; CDR2 reads LQKENI. This CDR3 has 15 amino acids.

The chain has TRBV29-1 and TRBJ2-2; 7 positions agree with TRBD2. The CDR3 runs 14 residues. Germline V gene sequence: CDR1 SQVTM, CDR2 ANQGSEA. The J segment lost 0 bases and the V segment lost 4 bases, leaving 2 bases of the junction unmatched. This chain's CDR3 is CSVAGTTNTGELFF. The CDR3 bases are TGCAGCGTTGCCGGGACTACGAACACCGGGGAGCTGTTTTTT.